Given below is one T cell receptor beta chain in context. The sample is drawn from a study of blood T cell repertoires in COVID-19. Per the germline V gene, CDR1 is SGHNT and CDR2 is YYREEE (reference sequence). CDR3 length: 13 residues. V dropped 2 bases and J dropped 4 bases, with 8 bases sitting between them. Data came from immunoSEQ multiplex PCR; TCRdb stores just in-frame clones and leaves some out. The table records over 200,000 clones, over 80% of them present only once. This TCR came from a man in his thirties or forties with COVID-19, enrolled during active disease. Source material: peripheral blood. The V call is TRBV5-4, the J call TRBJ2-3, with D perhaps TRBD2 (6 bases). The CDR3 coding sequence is TGTGCCAGCAGCTTAGCGGGTCCAGATACGCAGTATTTT. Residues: CASSLAGPDTQYF.